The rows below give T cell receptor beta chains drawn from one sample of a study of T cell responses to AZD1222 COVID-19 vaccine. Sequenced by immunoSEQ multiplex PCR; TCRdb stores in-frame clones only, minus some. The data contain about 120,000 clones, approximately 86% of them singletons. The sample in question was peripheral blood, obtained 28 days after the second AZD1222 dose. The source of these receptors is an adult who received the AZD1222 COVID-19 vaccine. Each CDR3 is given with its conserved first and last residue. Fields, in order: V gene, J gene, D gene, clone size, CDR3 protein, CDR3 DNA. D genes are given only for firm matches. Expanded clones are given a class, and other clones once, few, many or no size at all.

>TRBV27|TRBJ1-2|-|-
CASSRIQTGNYGYTF
TGTGCCAGCAGCCGCATTCAGACAGGAAACTATGGCTACACCTTC
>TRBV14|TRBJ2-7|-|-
CASSLYSGSEQYF
TGTGCCAGCAGCCTTTATTCCGGGTCCGAGCAGTACTTC
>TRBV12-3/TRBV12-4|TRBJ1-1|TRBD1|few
CASSPGGQRGAFF
TGTGCCAGCAGTCCCGGGGGACAGCGGGGGGCTTTCTTT
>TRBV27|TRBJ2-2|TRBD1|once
CASRRTGGSTGELFF
TGTGCCAGCAGGCGGACAGGGGGTTCCACCGGGGAGCTGTTTTTT
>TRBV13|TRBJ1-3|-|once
CASSFLPRRTSGNTIYF
TGTGCCAGCAGCTTTCTACCTCGGCGGACCTCTGGAAACACCATATATTTT
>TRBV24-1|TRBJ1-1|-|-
CATSDPEGHRNTEAFF
TGTGCCACCAGTGACCCGGAGGGACACCGAAACACTGAAGCTTTCTTT
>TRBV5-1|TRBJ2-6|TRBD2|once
CASRRESMGANVLTF
TGCGCCAGCAGGCGGGAGTCGATGGGGGCCAACGTCCTGACTTTC
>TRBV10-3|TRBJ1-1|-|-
CAISEFKVNTEAFF
TGTGCCATCAGTGAATTTAAAGTGAACACTGAAGCTTTCTTT
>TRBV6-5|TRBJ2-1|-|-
CASTLSGADEQFF
TGTGCCAGCACCCTTTCGGGGGCCGATGAGCAGTTCTTC
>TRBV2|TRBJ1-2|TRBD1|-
CASAVSGGFGYTF
TGTGCCAGCGCTGTATCAGGGGGTTTCGGCTACACCTTC
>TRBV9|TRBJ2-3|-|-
CASSVGIQTTDTQYF
TGTGCCAGCAGCGTAGGGATCCAAACCACAGATACGCAGTATTTT
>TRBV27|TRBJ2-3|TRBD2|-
CASSTLTSGWADTQYF
TGTGCCAGCAGTACACTGACTAGCGGGTGGGCAGATACGCAGTATTTT
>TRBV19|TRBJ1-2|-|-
CASSIRGGSYGYTF
TGTGCCAGTAGTATTCGGGGCGGATCCTATGGCTACACCTTC
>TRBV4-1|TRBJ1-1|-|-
CASSQERADTEAFF
TGCGCCAGCAGCCAAGAAAGGGCGGACACTGAAGCTTTCTTT
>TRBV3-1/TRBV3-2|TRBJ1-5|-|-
CASSQGVGYSNQPQHF
TGTGCCAGCAGCCAAGGAGTAGGATATAGCAATCAGCCCCAGCATTTT
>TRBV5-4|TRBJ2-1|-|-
CASSLDRDPMRFF
TGTGCCAGCAGCTTGGACCGGGACCCCATGCGGTTCTTC
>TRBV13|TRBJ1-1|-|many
CASRVRGGMNTEAFF
TGTGCCAGCAGGGTCCGGGGGGGCATGAACACTGAAGCTTTCTTT
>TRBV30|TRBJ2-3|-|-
CAWSSRSTDTQYF
TGTGCCTGGAGCTCCAGGAGCACAGATACGCAGTATTTT
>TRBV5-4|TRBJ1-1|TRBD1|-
CASSWKTGQSTEAFF
TGTGCCAGCAGCTGGAAGACAGGGCAGAGCACTGAAGCTTTCTTT
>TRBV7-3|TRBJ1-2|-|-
CASSLGGVSYTF
TGTGCCAGCAGCCTAGGGGGGGTGAGCTACACCTTC
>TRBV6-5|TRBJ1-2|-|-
CASRFGGGYYGYTF
TGTGCCAGCAGATTTGGGGGGGGGTACTATGGCTACACCTTC
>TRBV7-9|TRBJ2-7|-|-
CASSLAGVRDARDEQYF
TGTGCCAGCAGCTTAGCGGGGGTGAGGGACGCGCGGGACGAGCAGTACTTC
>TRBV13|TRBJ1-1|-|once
CASSLDGRLWTEAFF
TGTGCCAGCAGCTTAGATGGCAGGCTATGGACTGAAGCTTTCTTT
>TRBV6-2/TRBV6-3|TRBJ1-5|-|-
CASSYSNSGNQPQHF
TGTGCCAGCAGTTACTCGAATTCGGGGAATCAGCCCCAGCATTTT
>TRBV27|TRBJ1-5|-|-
CASSLGGFLGQPQHF
TGTGCCAGCAGTTTAGGGGGCTTTCTAGGTCAGCCCCAGCATTTT
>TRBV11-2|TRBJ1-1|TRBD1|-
CASSVDRGEAFF
TGTGCCAGCAGCGTCGACAGGGGTGAAGCTTTCTTT
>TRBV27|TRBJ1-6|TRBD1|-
CASSLARQGSGSPLHF
TGTGCCAGCAGTTTAGCGCGACAGGGTAGTGGTTCACCCCTCCACTTT
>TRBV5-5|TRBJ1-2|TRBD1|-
CASSTGQGNGYTF
TGTGCCAGCAGCACAGGACAGGGTAATGGCTACACCTTC
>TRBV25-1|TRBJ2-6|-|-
CASSELEYSSGANVLTF
TGTGCCAGCAGTGAATTAGAGTACAGCTCTGGGGCCAACGTCCTGACTTTC
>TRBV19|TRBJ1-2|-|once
CASSPRAINYGYTF
TGTGCCAGTAGTCCGCGAGCCATCAACTATGGCTACACCTTC
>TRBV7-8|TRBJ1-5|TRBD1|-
CASSSQGQARNQPQHF
TGTGCCAGCAGCTCCCAGGGACAGGCACGCAATCAGCCCCAGCATTTT
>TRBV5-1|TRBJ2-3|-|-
CASSLVLSTDTQYF
TGCGCCAGCAGCTTAGTTCTGTCCACAGATACGCAGTATTTT
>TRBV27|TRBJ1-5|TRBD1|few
CASSLGTGGQPQHF
TGTGCCAGCAGTTTAGGTACAGGGGGCCAGCCCCAGCATTTT
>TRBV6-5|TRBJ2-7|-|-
CASSYGRFSSYEQYF
TGTGCCAGCAGTTACGGTCGGTTCAGCTCCTACGAGCAGTACTTC
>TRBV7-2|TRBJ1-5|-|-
CASSLESRGNQPQHF
TGTGCCAGCAGCTTAGAGTCGAGAGGCAATCAGCCCCAGCATTTT
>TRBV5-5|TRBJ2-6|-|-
CASSLLQSSGANVLTF
TGTGCCAGCAGCTTGCTACAGAGCTCTGGGGCCAACGTCCTGACTTTC
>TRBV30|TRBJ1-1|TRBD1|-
CAWKGDRGSTEAFF
TGTGCCTGGAAAGGAGACAGGGGGAGCACTGAAGCTTTCTTT
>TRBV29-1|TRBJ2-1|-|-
CSLGHNEQFF
TGCAGCTTAGGACACAATGAGCAGTTCTTC
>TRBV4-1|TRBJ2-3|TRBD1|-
CASSQGQGQGGQYF
TGCGCCAGCAGCCAAGGCCAGGGACAGGGAGGGCAGTATTTT
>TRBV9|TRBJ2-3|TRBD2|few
CASGLGPAGGLPDTQYF
TGTGCCAGCGGGCTAGGTCCGGCGGGGGGTCTCCCAGATACGCAGTATTTT
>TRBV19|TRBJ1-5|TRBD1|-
CASSIRGLNQPQHF
TGTGCCAGTAGTATAAGGGGGCTGAATCAGCCCCAGCATTTT
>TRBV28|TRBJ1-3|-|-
CASSLPWSSGNTIYF
TGTGCCAGCAGTCTCCCCTGGAGTTCTGGAAACACCATATATTTT
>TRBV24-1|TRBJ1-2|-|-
CATSDAGLYGYTF
TGTGCCACCAGTGATGCGGGACTCTATGGCTACACCTTC
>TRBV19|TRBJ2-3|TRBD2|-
CASRRTSGETTQYF
TGTGCCAGTAGGAGGACTAGCGGGGAAACTACGCAGTATTTT
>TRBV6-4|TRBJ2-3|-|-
CASSRGGAESDTQYF
TGTGCCAGCAGTAGGGGGGGCGCAGAATCAGATACGCAGTATTTT
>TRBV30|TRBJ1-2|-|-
CAWDSGTGSGYTF
TGTGCCTGGGATTCCGGGACGGGGAGCGGCTACACCTTC
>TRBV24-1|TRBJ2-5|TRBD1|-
CATSDRTGPQETQYF
TGTGCCACCAGTGATCGGACAGGGCCGCAAGAGACCCAGTACTTC
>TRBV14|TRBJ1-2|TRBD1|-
CASSQVGRGRGGYTF
TGTGCCAGCAGCCAAGTCGGAAGGGGGCGGGGAGGCTACACCTTC
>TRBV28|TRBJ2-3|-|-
CASSSLSESTDTQYF
TGTGCCAGCAGTTCCCTGAGCGAAAGCACAGATACGCAGTATTTT
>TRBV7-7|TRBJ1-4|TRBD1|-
CASSLTGGIGEKLFF
TGTGCTAGCAGCCTAACAGGGGGAATTGGTGAAAAACTGTTTTTT
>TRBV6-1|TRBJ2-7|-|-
CASSEGSSYEQYF
TGTGCCAGCAGTGAAGGTTCGAGTTACGAGCAGTACTTC